This T cell receptor (beta chain) was captured in a study of cytomegalovirus exposure and HLA in healthy donors. Both 60 Vbeta primers and 13 Jbeta primers went into the PCR. Sequenced by immunoSEQ multiplex PCR; TCRdb stores in-frame clones only, minus some. This table has around 120,000 clones, 65% to 80% appearing once. This clone was seen a single time. Its antigen is as yet unknown. The sample carries other DNA sequences with the same CDR3. Germline CDR1 and CDR2: SEHNR and FQNEAQ (reference sequence). Trimming cost V 1 base and J 4 bases, with 5 bases left between them. The CDR3 runs 13 residues. Study-wide findings and caveats: A later analysis linked a missense DCLRE1C variant to TCR beta V- and J-gene trimming.

The chain joins TRBV7-9 to TRBJ1-3; no definite D call. Sequenced: PBMCs. This receptor was obtained from a man aged 55 to 70 in good health and CMV-seropositive. CDR3 region: CASSLVAGNTIYF. CDR3 coding DNA: TGTGCCAGCAGCTTAGTAGCAGGAAACACCATATATTTT.